Following are 20 T cell receptor beta chains from one sample sequenced in a study of T cell responses to AZD1222 COVID-19 vaccine. Here immunoSEQ multiplex PCR was the method, and the copy in TCRdb shows in-frame clones only, minus some. The sample lists approximately 65,000 clones; 76% were seen once. Sequenced here: peripheral blood, sampled on day 0 of AZD1222 vaccination. All receptors come from an adult in good health.

This rearrangement joins TRBV19 to TRBJ2-2; TRBD1 aligns across 11 bases. CDR3 length: 15 residues. J was trimmed by 6 bases and V by 5 bases; bases with no gene match: 5. Germline-derived CDR1 and CDR2 are LNHDA and SQIVND (reference sequence). CDR3 nucleotide sequence: TGTGCCAGTAGTTCCGGGACAGGGGGATCCGGGGAGCTGTTTTTT. It yields the protein CASSSGTGGSGELFF.

V usage is TRBV30 and J usage is TRBJ1-2, with 9 nucleotides matching TRBD1. Germline-derived CDR1 and CDR2 are GTSNPN and SVGIG (reference sequence). This CDR3 is 13 amino acids long. J lost 6 bases, V lost 2 bases, and 4 bases had no gene match. The CDR3 region has the DNA TGTGCCTGGAGTAAAAGGACAGGGGATGGCTACACCTTC. This gives the protein CAWSKRTGDGYTF.

The chain links TRBV5-6 to TRBJ1-2; D ambiguous. Trimming took off 4 bases at V and 4 bases at J, with 17 bases between the two ends. The CDR3 covers 15 residues. Germline V gives CDR1 SGHDT, CDR2 YYEEEE. The CDR3 DNA follows: TGTGCCAGCAGCCCCGTTTTACAAACCACCTATGGCTACACCTTC. It translates to CASSPVLQTTYGYTF.

The rearrangement uses TRBV25-1 and TRBJ1-1, with D possibly being TRBD1 (5 bases). The ends were cut back, 4 bases at V and 2 bases at J, with 20 bases in the middle. The CDR3 has 17 amino acids. The germline V gene encodes CDR1 MGHDK and CDR2 SYGVNS. CDR3 in amino acids: CASSGPREDRKNTEAFF. The CDR3 nucleotides are TGTGCCAGCAGTGGTCCCAGGGAGGATCGAAAAAACACTGAAGCTTTCTTT.

The chain couples TRBV9 to TRBJ2-7; D may correspond to TRBD1 or TRBD2 (5 bases each). V lost 0 bases and J lost 1, with 11 bases in between. The CDR3 loop spans 15 amino acids. The germline gives CDR1 SGDLS, CDR2 YYNGEE. CDR3 sequence (DNA): TGTGCCAGCAGCGTAGGAGGTGAGGGGTCCTACGAGCAGTACTTC. Translating it yields CASSVGGEGSYEQYF.

The chain links TRBV6-5 to TRBJ1-5; D perhaps matches TRBD1 (6 bases). V was cut by 10 bases and J by 1 base, with 14 bases left in between. This CDR3 has 14 residues. Germline CDR1 MNHEY, CDR2 SVGAGI. The CDR3 reads CATKTGWSNQPQHF. CDR3 DNA sequence: TGTGCCACCAAAACAGGGTGGAGCAATCAGCCCCAGCATTTT.

A remark on this clone: The germline gene is not matched at one end of the junction; a read error may be the cause. The genes are TRBV5-5 and TRBJ1-1, with D maybe TRBD1 (5 bases). This CDR3 region has 14 residues. CDR1 SGHKS and CDR2 YYEKEE come from the germline V gene (reference sequence). The CDR3 reads CVSSLTDLGTEAFF. As DNA, the CDR3 is TGTGTCAGCAGCTTGACAGACCTGGGCACTGAAGCTTTCTTT.

The J gene is TRBJ2-2, the V gene TRBV19; a possible D gene is TRBD1 (5 bases). V was shortened by 9 bases and J by 7 bases, with 12 bases between the two germline ends. CDR1 and CDR2 (germline): LNHDA, SQIVND (reference sequence). The CDR3 is made up of 12 amino acids. The CDR3 nucleotides read TGTGCCAGCCTCGGGCAGGGCGGGGAGCTGTTTTTT. It translates to CASLGQGGELFF.

This chain uses TRBV28 with TRBJ1-5, with no clear D. The CDR3 contains 15 residues. The ends were cut back, 5 bases at V and 5 bases at J, with 16 bases in the middle. CDR1 is MDHEN, CDR2 SYDVKM, per germline. The CDR3 is CASSGPNWGDQPQHF. CDR3 DNA: TGTGCCAGCAGTGGTCCCAACTGGGGAGATCAGCCCCAGCATTTT. The full variable domain, its missing parts supplied by reference TRBV28 and TRBJ1-5, is DVKVTQSSRYLVKRTGEKVFLECVQDMDHENMFWYRQDPGLGLRLIYFSYDVKMKEKGDIPEGYSVSREKKERFSLILESASTNQTSMYLCASSGPNWGDQPQHFGDGTRLSIL.

This clone is a singleton in its sample. This rearrangement joins TRBV28 to TRBJ1-2; D is uncertain. With 9 bases removed from V and 0 bases from J, the gap between germline ends came to 5 bases. CDR1 is MDHEN, CDR2 SYDVKM, per germline. This CDR3 is built from 11 residues. The DNA for the CDR3 is TGTGCCAGTACAGCTAACTATGGCTACACCTTC. It codes for CASTANYGYTF.

The chain uses TRBV7-2 and TRBJ2-5; maybe TRBD2 (6 bases). This CDR3 comprises 14 residues. Germline V lookup: CDR1 SGHTA, CDR2 FQGNSA. Trimming pared 5 bases from V and 4 bases from J, leaving 14 bases between. The CDR3 DNA sequence: TGTGCCAGCAGCAGGGTAGCGGAGACAGAGACCCAGTACTTC. It encodes CASSRVAETETQYF.

V gene TRBV7-2 combines with J gene TRBJ2-7, with TRBD2 matching over 12 bases. The CDR3 extends over 15 amino acids. J was trimmed by 3 bases and V by 4 bases; bases with no gene match: 4. Germline CDR1 is SGHTA and CDR2 is FQGNSA. In DNA, the CDR3 is TGTGCCAGCAGCTATCTAGCGGGGGGGTTCTACGAGCAGTACTTC. As protein: CASSYLAGGFYEQYF.

V gene TRBV4-3 combines with J gene TRBJ2-3, with D perhaps TRBD2 (6 bases). Looked up from germline, CDR1 is LGHNA and CDR2 is YSLEER. This CDR3 is 13 amino acids long. Trimming took off 1 base at V and 4 bases at J, with 6 bases between the two ends. Written as DNA, the CDR3 is TGCGCCAGCAGCCAAGGGAGGGCAGATACGCAGTATTTT. This sequence encodes CASSQGRADTQYF.

The chain carries TRBV6-1 and TRBJ2-4; D remains unclear. CDR1 is MNHNS and CDR2 is SASEGT in the germline V gene. The V gene lost 2 bases and the J gene lost 4 bases, with 6 bases spanning the gap. The CDR3 is made up of 13 amino acids. This CDR3 reads CASSEQDKNIQYF. The CDR3, as DNA: TGTGCCAGCAGTGAACAGGATAAAAACATTCAGTACTTC.

The chain employs TRBV27 and TRBJ1-5, with D possibly being TRBD1 (6 bases). The CDR3 totals 15 residues. The V gene's germline CDR1 is MNHEY and CDR2 SMNVEV (reference sequence). Trimming shortened V by 2 bases and J by 5 bases, and 13 bases separated the two germline ends. The CDR3 sequence: CASSLVGAFDQPQHF. CDR3 bases: TGTGCCAGCAGTTTAGTGGGGGCCTTCGATCAGCCCCAGCATTTT.

This clone was counted ten times or more. CDR3 in amino acids: CASSGISGGGFGEQFF. In nucleotides, the CDR3 is TGTGCCAGCAGCGGGATTAGCGGGGGAGGCTTTGGTGAGCAGTTCTTC. The genes are TRBV7-9 and TRBJ2-1, with 9 bases fitting TRBD2. V lost 5 bases, J lost 9 bases, and 14 bases stayed unmatched. From germline, CDR1 is SEHNR and CDR2 FQNEAQ (reference sequence). The CDR3 runs 16 residues.

This chain uses TRBV10-2 with TRBJ2-1; 7 positions match TRBD1. The CDR3 is 14 residues long. J gave up 1 base and V 8 bases, and 5 bases lay outside the gene matches. Per the germline V gene, CDR1 is WSHSY and CDR2 is SAAADI. As DNA, the CDR3 is TGCGCCAGCGTATCGGGACAGTCCTACAATGAGCAGTTCTTC. This sequence encodes CASVSGQSYNEQFF.

The V gene is TRBV24-1, the J gene TRBJ2-2; D is ambiguous. Trimming removed 9 bases at V and 8 bases at J, with 18 bases between. The length of the CDR3 is 14 residues. Germline CDR1 KGHDR, CDR2 SFDVKD. In nucleotides, the CDR3 is TGTGCCACCGTCGATCCCAGCCGTGGGGGGGAGCTGTTTTTT. Translating gives CATVDPSRGGELFF.

The chain joins TRBV18 to TRBJ2-3; weak D call: TRBD1 (6 bases). This CDR3 is built from 14 residues. Trimming pared 6 bases from V and 0 bases from J, leaving 10 bases between. CDR1 and CDR2 (germline): KGHSH, LQKENI. CDR3 DNA: TGTGCCAGCTCCTCGACAGGAAGCACAGATACGCAGTATTTT. Its protein is CASSSTGSTDTQYF.

This chain connects TRBV29-1 to TRBJ2-7; TRBD1 aligns across 8 bases. Germline V gives CDR1 SQVTM, CDR2 ANQGSEA. The CDR3 is 18 amino acids. V trimming: 1 base; J trimming: 3 bases; junction bases outside the gene matches: 17. The CDR3 DNA reads TGCAGCGTTGAAGTACTGACTGGACATTCACAGGGGGTCTACGAGCAGTACTTC. Protein sequence: CSVEVLTGHSQGVYEQYF.